Presented here are 12 T cell receptor beta chains from one specimen sequenced in a study of CD8+ T cells in alopecia areata. Once RNA had been extracted, it was reverse transcribed into cDNA to act as the sequencing template. The protocol was immunoSEQ multiplex PCR, while the TCRdb copy is restricted to in-frame clones and leaves out a portion. Seen here are over 100,000 clones, under 60% observed once, and the top ten hold 10% to 15%. Documented treatment: oral pan-JAK inhibitor, 5-10 mg twice daily. The material sequenced was CD8+ T cells sorted from blood, taken at week 24, from a patient treated with tofacitinib. The receptors stem from a human donor with alopecia areata.

The chain links TRBV4-1 to TRBJ2-4, with D hard to call. Between the trimmed V and J ends, which lost 4 bases and 0 bases, there was a span of 19 bases. This CDR3 has 18 amino acids. Germline V gene lookup returns CDR1 MGHRA and CDR2 YSYEKL. The CDR3 reads CASSLRVSYGLAKNIQYF. DNA of the CDR3: TGCGCCAGCAGCCTAAGGGTCTCCTACGGGCTAGCCAAAAACATTCAGTACTTC.

This rearrangement joins TRBV4-3 to TRBJ2-1; 8 nucleotides align to TRBD2. Germline lookup yields CDR1 LGHNA and CDR2 YSLEER. The CDR3 length is 17 residues. V shed 0 bases and J 4 bases; nucleotides not matched to a gene: 8. The CDR3: CASSQDAGTRLYNEQFF. The CDR3 DNA reads as TGCGCCAGCAGCCAAGACGCCGGGACTAGGCTATACAATGAGCAGTTCTTC.

V is TRBV27 and J is TRBJ1-6; D is uncertain. The V end lost 5 bases, the J end lost 6 bases, and 8 bases lay between the germline ends. Looked up from germline, CDR1 is MNHEY and CDR2 is SMNVEV (reference sequence). The length of the CDR3 is 13 residues. CDR3 region: CASSLWTNSPLHF. In DNA, the CDR3 is TGTGCCAGCAGTCTATGGACTAATTCACCCCTCCACTTT.

V and J are TRBV9 and TRBJ2-4; D is possibly TRBD1 (6 bases). The CDR3 has 15 residues. Germline V gives CDR1 SGDLS, CDR2 YYNGEE. Trimming removed 3 bases from V and 1 base from J, with 11 bases in between. In DNA form, the CDR3 reads TGTGCCAGCAGCGCCAGGGGAAAGGCCAAAAACATTCAGTACTTC. This gives the protein CASSARGKAKNIQYF.

The V call is TRBV7-9, the J call TRBJ1-1; D is possibly TRBD1 (5 bases). This CDR3 is built from 14 residues. Germline CDR1 SEHNR, CDR2 FQNEAQ (reference sequence). Deletions cut 5 bases from V and 6 bases from J, with 16 bases between. In DNA form, the CDR3 reads TGTGCCAGCAGCCCCCGGGGGAGAGAGGCTGAAGCTTTCTTT. It yields the protein CASSPRGREAEAFF.

This chain joins TRBV27 and TRBJ1-5, with D possibly being TRBD1 (6 bases). Germline V CDR1 and CDR2: MNHEY, SMNVEV (reference sequence). V lost 2 bases and J lost 8, with 13 bases in between. The CDR3 runs to 14 residues. CDR3 sequence: CASSLMGAQEPQHF. The CDR3 DNA is TGTGCCAGCAGTTTAATGGGGGCACAGGAGCCCCAGCATTTT.

The chain is built from TRBV4-3 and TRBJ2-3, with unresolved D. CDR1 is LGHNA, CDR2 YSLEER, per germline. The V end lost 2 bases, the J end lost 0 bases, and 12 bases lay between the germline ends. CDR3 length: 16 amino acids. This CDR3 is CASSQLTFSSTDTQYF. For the CDR3, the DNA is TGCGCCAGCAGCCAACTTACTTTCTCTAGCACAGATACGCAGTATTTT.

This chain's CDR3 is CASSLAAQNTEAFF. The CDR3, as DNA: TGTGCCAGCAGCTTGGCCGCCCAGAACACTGAAGCTTTCTTT. This chain uses TRBV5-6 with TRBJ1-1, with D uncertain. The V gene lost 0 bases and the J gene lost 1 base, with 7 bases spanning the gap. The CDR3 has 14 amino acids. Germline CDR1 is SGHDT and CDR2 is YYEEEE.

Comment on this clone: The same CDR3 arises from other DNA sequences in this sample as well. The rearrangement joins TRBV6-4 to TRBJ2-3; 13 bases line up with TRBD2. The V gene end was trimmed by 5 bases and the J gene end by 1 base; junction bases not matched to a gene: 3. Germline V gene lookup returns CDR1 MRHNA and CDR2 SNTAGT. CDR3 size: 16 residues. The CDR3 region is CASSPGTSGGTDTQYF. Here the CDR3 DNA reads TGTGCCAGCAGTCCCGGGACTAGCGGGGGCACAGATACGCAGTATTTT.

This clone has only one observation. The V call is TRBV6-5, the J call TRBJ2-2; no firm D call. V was pared by 2 bases and J by 5 bases, with 6 bases between. Per germline, CDR1 MNHEY and CDR2 SVGAGI. The CDR3 extends over 13 amino acids. The CDR3 sequence: CASSYTQTGELFF. DNA for the CDR3: TGTGCCAGCAGTTACACCCAGACCGGGGAGCTGTTTTTT.

This chain uses TRBV15 with TRBJ2-1; D remains ambiguous. The CDR3 covers 13 residues. Germline V gene lookup returns CDR1 LNHNV and CDR2 YYDKDF (reference sequence). Trimming left V 0 bases short and J 6 bases short, with 6 bases between. CDR3 region: CATSREGINEQFF. CDR3 sequence (DNA): TGTGCCACCAGCAGAGAAGGGATCAATGAGCAGTTCTTC.

This sequence joins TRBV6-5 and TRBJ2-3; no reliable D call. The CDR3 spans 14 residues. Germline assignment: CDR1 MNHEY and CDR2 SVGAGI. The V end was cut by 1 base, the J end by 6 bases, with 11 bases between. CDR3 residues: CASSYFGPEDTQYF. DNA for the CDR3: TGTGCCAGCAGTTACTTCGGACCCGAGGATACGCAGTATTTT.